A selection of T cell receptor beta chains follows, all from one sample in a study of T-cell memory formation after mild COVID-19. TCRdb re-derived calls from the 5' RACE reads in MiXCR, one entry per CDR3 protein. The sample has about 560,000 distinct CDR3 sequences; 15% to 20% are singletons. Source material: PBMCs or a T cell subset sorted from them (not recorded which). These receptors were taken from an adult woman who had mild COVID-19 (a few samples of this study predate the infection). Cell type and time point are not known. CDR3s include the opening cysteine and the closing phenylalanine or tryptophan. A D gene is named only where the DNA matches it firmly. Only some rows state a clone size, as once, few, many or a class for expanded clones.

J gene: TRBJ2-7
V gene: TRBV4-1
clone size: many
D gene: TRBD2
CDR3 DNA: TGCGCCAGCAGCTTGTTAGCGGGAGACTACGAGCAGTACTTC
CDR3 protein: CASSLLAGDYEQYF

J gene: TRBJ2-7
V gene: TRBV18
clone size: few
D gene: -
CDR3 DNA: TGTGCCAGCTCACCTAAGGGCGTATCCGAGCAGTACTTC
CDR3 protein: CASSPKGVSEQYF

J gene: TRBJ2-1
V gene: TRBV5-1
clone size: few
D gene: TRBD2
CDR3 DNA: TGCGCCAGCAGCTTGGTGGGTAGCGGGGTCAATGAGCAGTTCTTC
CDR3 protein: CASSLVGSGVNEQFF

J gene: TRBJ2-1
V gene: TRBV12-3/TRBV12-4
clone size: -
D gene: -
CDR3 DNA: TGTGCCAGCAGTTTACGGCCGACCAACAATGAGCAGTTCTTC
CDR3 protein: CASSLRPTNNEQFF

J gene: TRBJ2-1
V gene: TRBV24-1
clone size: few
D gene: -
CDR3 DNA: TGTGCCACCAGTGCATTGGATGAGCAGTTCTTC
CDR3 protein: CATSALDEQFF

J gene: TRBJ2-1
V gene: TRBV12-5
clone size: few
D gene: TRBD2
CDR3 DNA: TGTGCTAGTGGTCCACCGGGACTAGCGGGAAGTGAGCAGTTCTTC
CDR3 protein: CASGPPGLAGSEQFF

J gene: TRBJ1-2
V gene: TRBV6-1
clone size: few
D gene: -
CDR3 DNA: TGTGCCAGCACGGAGACCGACTATATTAACTATGGCTACACCTTC
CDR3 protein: CASTETDYINYGYTF

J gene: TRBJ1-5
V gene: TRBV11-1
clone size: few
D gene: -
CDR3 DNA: TGTGCCAGCAGCTTAGCCAACGGGCCCCAGCATTTT
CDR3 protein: CASSLANGPQHF

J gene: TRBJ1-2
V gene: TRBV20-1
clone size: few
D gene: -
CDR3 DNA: TGCAGTGCTACTCCAGGGGTCGACTATGGCTACACCTTC
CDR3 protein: CSATPGVDYGYTF

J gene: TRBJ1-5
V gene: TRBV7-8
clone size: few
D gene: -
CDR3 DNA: TGTGCCAGCAGCTTAGCCTCAGGGTTGGGGGCGCCCCAGCATTTT
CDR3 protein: CASSLASGLGAPQHF

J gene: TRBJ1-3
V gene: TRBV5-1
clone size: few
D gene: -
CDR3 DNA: TGCGCCAGCAGCTTGATTGGGGGTTCCGGAAACACCATATATTTT
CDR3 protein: CASSLIGGSGNTIYF

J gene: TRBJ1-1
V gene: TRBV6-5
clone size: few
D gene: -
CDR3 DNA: TGTGCCAGCAGTCCTGCCAGTTGGGAGAACACTGAAGCTTTCTTT
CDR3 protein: CASSPASWENTEAFF

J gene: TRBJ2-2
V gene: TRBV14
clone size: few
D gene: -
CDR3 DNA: TGTGCCAGCAGCCAAGGGTGGGGCAGAGAGAACACCGGGGAGCTGTTTTTT
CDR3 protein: CASSQGWGRENTGELFF

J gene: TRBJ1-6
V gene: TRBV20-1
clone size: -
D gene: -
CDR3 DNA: TGCAGTGCTCGGGGACGGTCAAGCTCCTATAATTCACCCCTCCACTTT
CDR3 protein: CSARGRSSSYNSPLHF

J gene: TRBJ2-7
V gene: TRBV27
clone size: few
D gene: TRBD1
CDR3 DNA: TGTGCCAGCAGTCTTACAGGGGGTAGTCTAATTCCCTCCTACGAGCAGTACTTC
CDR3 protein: CASSLTGGSLIPSYEQYF

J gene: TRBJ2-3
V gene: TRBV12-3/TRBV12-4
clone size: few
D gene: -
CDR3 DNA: TGTGCCAGCAGTCCCTTGGCGGGCCCTACCTCTCGCACAGATACGCAGTATTTT
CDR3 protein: CASSPLAGPTSRTDTQYF

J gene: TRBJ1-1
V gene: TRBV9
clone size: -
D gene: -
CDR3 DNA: TGTGCCAGCAGCGTGAACGACTGGGCTTCTGAAGCTTTCTTT
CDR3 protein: CASSVNDWASEAFF

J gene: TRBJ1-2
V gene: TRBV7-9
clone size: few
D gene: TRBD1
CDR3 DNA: TGTGCCAGCAGCTTATCTGGGACAGATATCTATGGCTACACCTTC
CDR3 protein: CASSLSGTDIYGYTF

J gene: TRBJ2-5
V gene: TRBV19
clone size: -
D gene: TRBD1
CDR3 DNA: TGTGCCAGTAGTACCTACACAGGGGGCTATGAGACCCAGTACTTC
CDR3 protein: CASSTYTGGYETQYF

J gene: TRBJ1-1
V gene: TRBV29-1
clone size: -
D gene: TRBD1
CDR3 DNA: TGCAGCGTTGACTTCCCCCGGGACAGGGACACTGAAGCTTTCTTT
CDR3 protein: CSVDFPRDRDTEAFF

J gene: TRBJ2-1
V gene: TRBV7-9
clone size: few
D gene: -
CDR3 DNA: TGTGCCAGCAGCTTAGCTATTAATGGGCCATCCGATGAGCAGTTCTTC
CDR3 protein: CASSLAINGPSDEQFF

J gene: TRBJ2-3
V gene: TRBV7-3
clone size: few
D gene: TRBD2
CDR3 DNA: TGTGCCAGCAGCCGAGGAGGGGGACTAGCGGGAGTCGGAACAGATACGCAGTATTTT
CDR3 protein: CASSRGGGLAGVGTDTQYF

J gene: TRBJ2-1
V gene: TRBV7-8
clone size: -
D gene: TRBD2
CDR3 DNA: TGTGCCAGCAGCTTACGAGCGGGAGGGTTTAAAAATGAGCAGTTCTTC
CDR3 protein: CASSLRAGGFKNEQFF

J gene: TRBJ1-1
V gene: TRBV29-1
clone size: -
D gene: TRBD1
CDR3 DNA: TGCAGCGTTGATCGGGACAGGGAGGGTGAAGCTTTCTTT
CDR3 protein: CSVDRDREGEAFF

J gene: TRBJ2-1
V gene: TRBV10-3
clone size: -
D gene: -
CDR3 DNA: TGTGCCATCAGTGAGGACAGCCGACACCTGAATGAGCAGTTCTTC
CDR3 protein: CAISEDSRHLNEQFF

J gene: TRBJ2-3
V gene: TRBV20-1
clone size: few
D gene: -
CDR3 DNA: TGCAGTGCTAGAAAGGGGGGGGGCACAGATACGCAGTATTTT
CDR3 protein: CSARKGGGTDTQYF

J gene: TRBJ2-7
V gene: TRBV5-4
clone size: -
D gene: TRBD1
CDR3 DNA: TGTGCCAGCACCAGACAGGGGCCGAGTTCGTTCGAGCAGTACTTC
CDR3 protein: CASTRQGPSSFEQYF